This T cell receptor beta chain was captured by sequencing in a study of PD-L1 blockade in urothelial cancer. The overall study: Blood drawn 3 weeks (second dose) and 6 weeks after treatment start was analyzed. Study findings and constraints: Where pretreatment blood TCR clonality fell below the median, better survival was predicted.

Measured with immunoSEQ multiplex PCR; TCRdb has only the in-frame clones, and not every one. The sample records fewer than 50,000 clones, around 84% being singletons. In its sample, this clone was seen once. As yet, its antigen is unknown. Described time point: pretreatment peripheral blood. The clonotype comes from a man between 65 and 80 years old with urothelial cancer. The specimen comprised PBMCs, sampled around atezolizumab (anti-PD-L1) treatment.

In DNA form, the CDR3 reads TGTGCCAGCAGACTTAGGGCAGGGCGGAGCGGCTACACCTTC. Residues: CASRLRAGRSGYTF. The chain couples TRBV28 to TRBJ1-2, with D possibly being TRBD1 (5 bases). The CDR3 extends over 14 amino acids. V was pared by 6 bases and J by 8 bases, with 19 bases between. Germline CDR1 and CDR2: MDHEN and SYDVKM.